The 2 T cell receptor beta chains presented below share a single source sample, sequenced in a study of a mutant IDH1 vaccine in newly diagnosed glioma (dated by TCRdb to the early 2020s). Antigen specificity for these receptors is unknown. The intended sense of this specimen's time point label: week 35, safety follow-up. Every vaccine dose consisted of 300 ug of a 20-mer mutant IDH1 peptide in Montanide, administered subcutaneously together with topical imiquimod. Libraries were built with the immunoSEQ multiplex PCR assay. TCRdb's version of the immuneACCESS table is confined to in-frame rearrangements and falls short of the full clone set. An unresolved V gene accounts for under half of the shortfall where checked; the remainder is of unknown origin. The sample data list tens of thousands of clones, and roughly 80% of these were observed just once. The top ten hold 5% to 7% of the sample. This specimen was PBMCs, taken from a glioma patient whose treatment included an IDH1 peptide vaccine. The receptors shown here come from a man aged 40-55 years with glioma.

The genes are TRBV13 and TRBJ2-5; 8 bases agree with TRBD2. This CDR3 comprises 14 residues. The germline V gene has CDR1 PRHDT and CDR2 FYEKMQ (reference sequence). After removal of 4 bases from V and 2 bases from J, the junction contained 3 bases not matched to a gene. The CDR3 here is CASSSLAGQETQYF. The CDR3 nucleotides read TGTGCCAGCAGCTCATTAGCGGGGCAAGAGACCCAGTACTTC.

The table lists this clone with a few counts. The CDR3 region is CASTGQHFYGYTF. The CDR3, as DNA: TGTGCCAGTACCGGGCAGCACTTCTATGGCTACACCTTC. The rearrangement links TRBV19 to TRBJ1-2; D call uncertain. CDR1 and CDR2 from the germline V gene are LNHDA and SQIVND (reference sequence). The V end was cut by 7 bases, the J end by 4 bases, with 13 bases between. The CDR3 contains 13 residues.